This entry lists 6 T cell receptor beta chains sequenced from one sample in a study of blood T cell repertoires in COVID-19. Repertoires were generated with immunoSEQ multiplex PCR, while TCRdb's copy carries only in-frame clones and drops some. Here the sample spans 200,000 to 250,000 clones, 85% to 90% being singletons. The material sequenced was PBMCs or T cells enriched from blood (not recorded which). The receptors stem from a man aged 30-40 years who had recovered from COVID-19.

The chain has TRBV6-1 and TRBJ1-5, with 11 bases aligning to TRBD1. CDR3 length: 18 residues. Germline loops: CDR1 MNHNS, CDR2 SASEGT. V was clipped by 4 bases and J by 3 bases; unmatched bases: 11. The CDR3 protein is CASSADRGLIGANQPQHF. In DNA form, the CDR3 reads TGTGCCAGCAGTGCGGACAGGGGGCTTATTGGAGCCAATCAGCCCCAGCATTTT.

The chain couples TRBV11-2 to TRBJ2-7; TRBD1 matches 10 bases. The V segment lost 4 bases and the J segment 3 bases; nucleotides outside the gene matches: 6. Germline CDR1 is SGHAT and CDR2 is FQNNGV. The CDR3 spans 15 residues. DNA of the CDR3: TGTGCCAGCAGCTGGGGACAGGGGTTTGGCTACGAGCAGTACTTC. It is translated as CASSWGQGFGYEQYF.

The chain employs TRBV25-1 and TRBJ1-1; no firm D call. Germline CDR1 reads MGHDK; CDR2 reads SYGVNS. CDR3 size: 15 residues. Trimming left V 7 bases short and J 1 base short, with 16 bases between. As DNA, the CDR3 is TGTGCCAGCACCCCCGCGGGGAATTGGAACACTGAAGCTTTCTTT. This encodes CASTPAGNWNTEAFF.

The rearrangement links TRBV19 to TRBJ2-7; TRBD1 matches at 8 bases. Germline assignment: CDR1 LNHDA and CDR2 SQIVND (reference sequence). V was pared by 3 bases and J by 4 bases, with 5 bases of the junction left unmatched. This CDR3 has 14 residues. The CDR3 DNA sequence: TGTGCCAGTAGTATTGGGACAGGACTTTACGAGCAGTACTTC. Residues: CASSIGTGLYEQYF.

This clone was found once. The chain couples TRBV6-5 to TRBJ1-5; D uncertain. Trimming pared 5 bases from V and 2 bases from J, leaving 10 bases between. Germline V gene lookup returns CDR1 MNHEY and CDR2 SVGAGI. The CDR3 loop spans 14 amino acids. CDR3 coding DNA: TGTGCCAGCAGTCGGTCCCTTGGCAATCAGCCCCAGCATTTT. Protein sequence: CASSRSLGNQPQHF.

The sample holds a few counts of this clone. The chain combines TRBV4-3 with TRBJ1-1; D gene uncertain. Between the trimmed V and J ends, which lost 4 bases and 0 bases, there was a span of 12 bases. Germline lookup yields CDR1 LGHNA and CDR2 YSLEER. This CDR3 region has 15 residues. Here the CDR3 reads CASSPENLVNTEAFF. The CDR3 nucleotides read TGCGCCAGCAGCCCAGAAAACTTGGTGAACACTGAAGCTTTCTTT.